A single sample is the source of the 5 T cell receptor beta chains below, sequenced in a study of T cells in Graves' hyperthyroidism and ophthalmopathy. Amplified TCR beta CDR3 regions derived from RNA transcripts. Carried out on the TCR CDR3, a first-round RT-PCR used the HTBI primer set. MiXCR was run by TCRdb on the multiplex PCR reads, yielding one entry per CDR3 protein. The sample includes hundreds of thousands of distinct CDR3 sequences, less than 25% of them seen just once. Sample: blood. The receptors stem from a man aged 25-45 years with Graves' ophthalmopathy.

V is TRBV6-9 and J is TRBJ2-1; 10 nucleotides align to TRBD2. Germline loops: CDR1 MNHGY, CDR2 SVAAGI. The CDR3 has 17 residues. V trimming: 3 bases; J trimming: 3 bases; junction bases outside the gene matches: 8. CDR3 protein: CASSYRLAGDFYNEQFF. The CDR3 DNA follows: TGTGCCAGCAGTTACCGTCTAGCGGGAGATTTCTACAATGAGCAGTTCTTC.

V usage is TRBV19 and J usage is TRBJ2-7, with a possible D match to TRBD2 (5 bases). The V gene lost 6 bases and the J gene lost 2 bases, with 20 bases spanning the gap. This CDR3 contains 16 residues. Germline lookup yields CDR1 LNHDA and CDR2 SQIVND (reference sequence). The CDR3 DNA follows: TGTGCCAGTAGCGGGATGGACGGATCCCACGCCTACGAGCAGTACTTC. It translates to CASSGMDGSHAYEQYF.

The chain couples TRBV10-3 to TRBJ2-7; TRBD2 is a possible D gene (7 bases). The length of the CDR3 is 15 residues. V was shortened by 2 bases and J by 4 bases, with 15 bases between the two germline ends. The germline V gene has CDR1 ENHRY and CDR2 SYGVKD. The CDR3 reads CAISEPRTRGYEQYF. In DNA, the CDR3 is TGTGCCATCAGTGAGCCAAGGACTAGGGGGTACGAGCAGTACTTC.

The chain links TRBV7-9 to TRBJ2-1, with 13 bases lining up with TRBD2. Germline loops: CDR1 SEHNR, CDR2 FQNEAQ (reference sequence). This CDR3 comprises 17 residues. V was pared by 0 bases and J by 2 bases, with 1 base of the junction left unmatched. CDR3 residues: CASSLAGTSGTYNEQFF. Here the CDR3 DNA reads TGTGCCAGCAGCTTAGCGGGGACTAGCGGGACCTACAATGAGCAGTTCTTC.

This clonotype has more than one count but fewer than ten. The rearrangement joins TRBV6-1 to TRBJ1-6, with D unclear. V was pared by 5 bases and J by 8 bases, with 10 bases between. The CDR3 contains 13 residues. The germline gives CDR1 MNHNS, CDR2 SASEGT. The CDR3 nucleotides read TGTGCCAGCAGTCTTCGACGGGATTCACCCCTCCACTTT. This encodes CASSLRRDSPLHF.